This TCR beta chain is from a study of a mutant IDH1 vaccine in newly diagnosed glioma (dated by TCRdb to 2020 to 2022). Notes on the research overall: Eight vaccinations were administered to patients in weeks 1, 3, 5, 7, 11, 15, 19 and 23, corresponding to visits V03 through V10. Peripheral blood samples were drawn at six visits, namely V03 (baseline), V05, V07, V10, V12 and V13. Of the approximately 35 treated patients, 62.5% were male and approximately 38% were female, and the mean age was approximately 40 years. Prior to enrollment, standard therapy consisting of radiotherapy alone, temozolomide alone, or radiochemotherapy with temozolomide had been administered to patients, with the combination being received by most patients. Vaccination was initiated 4-6 weeks after radiotherapy alone, or concurrently with temozolomide cycles in the chemotherapy-containing groups. For exploratory analyses, longitudinal TCRB deep sequencing was carried out in about two dozen treated patients wherever samples were available.

Interpreted using the paper, the time point label stands for: week 11, during vaccination. Each vaccine dose was 300 ug of a 20-mer mutant IDH1 peptide in Montanide, given subcutaneously with topical imiquimod. Newly diagnosed WHO grade 3 or 4 IDH1-mutant astrocytomas showing loss of nuclear ATRX were present in the donors. The samples were drawn from NOA16, a multicentre, single-arm, open-label phase I trial in Germany that tested a mutant IDH1 peptide vaccine in humans for the first time. Genomic DNA for TCRB sequencing was isolated from EDTA blood with the DNeasy Blood and Tissue Kit. Library preparation employed the immunoSEQ multiplex PCR assay. Rearranged TCR beta chain sequences were amplified with the hsTCRB Kit following the manufacturer's protocol. Sequencing of TCRB libraries was carried out on an Illumina MiSeq. In the paper's pipeline: The kit vendor's proprietary platform handled demultiplexing, trimming and gene mapping. The immuneACCESS repertoire file appears here via TCRdb, limited to in-frame rearrangements. These files lack a portion of the clones; in checked studies, under half of the deficit traces to unresolved V genes, and the cause of the others is not known. That table supplies the V and J calls and clone size; D and trimming were determined from the DNA. This sample holds about 23,000 clones; roughly 85% were observed only once. The ten largest make up about 8.2% of the sample.

Overall results and qualifications from the work: It was noted by the authors that analyses of patient blood samples could not be reproduced owing to sample limitations. Availability determined which PBMC samples were chosen for TCRB deep sequencing. Pseudoprogression appeared unrelated to alterations in the top peripheral T cell clonotypes detected by TCRB sequencing. Across multiple MHC alleles, vaccine-induced immune responses were seen in approximately 93% of patients.

As encoded in the germline V gene (reference sequence), CDR1 is LNHDA while CDR2 is SQIVND. The CDR3 covers 13 residues, taking in both the cysteine and the phenylalanine. CDR3 DNA is the only sequence kept; it has 39 bases, read in frame from the first base. Here V drops 3 bases and J drops 5 bases, and the junction holds 2 bases not matched to any gene. For this clone: No antigen is known for it. No much larger clonotype is one base removed from it; base qualities were not supplied.

The V gene is TRBV19 and the J gene is TRBJ2-5, and TRBD2 matches 8 of the central bases. The receptor's source is a man in his forties with glioma. Here the sequenced sample was PBMCs, taken from a glioma patient whose treatment included an IDH1 peptide vaccine. The nucleotides read TGTGCCAGTAGTATGGGACTAGAGGAGACCCAGTACTTC. This yields the protein CASSMGLEETQYF. Extended through the reference TRBV19 and TRBJ2-5 proteins, this CDR3 yields the full variable domain: DGGITQSPKYLFRKEGQNVTLSCEQNLNHDAMYWYRQDPGQGLRLIYYSQIVNDFQKGDIAEGYSVSREKKESFPLTVTSAQKNPTAFYLCASSMGLEETQYFGPGTRLLVL.